A single sample gave rise to the 6 T cell receptor beta chains below, sequenced in a study of T cell responses to AZD1222 COVID-19 vaccine. TCRdb's table, derived via immunoSEQ multiplex PCR, lists solely in-frame clones and lacks some. The sample shows about 120,000 clones, about 86% of them seen only once. The sequenced sample was peripheral blood, obtained on day 0 of AZD1222 vaccination. Source of these receptors: an adult in good health.

The chain has TRBV7-8 and TRBJ2-2; D is unclear. Trimming shortened V by 7 bases and J by 6 bases, and 9 bases separated the two germline ends. The CDR3 runs 12 residues. Per germline, CDR1 SGHVS and CDR2 FQNEAQ. CDR3 nucleotides: TGTGCCAGCACGAGGCAGGCCGGGGAGCTGTTTTTT. Encoded protein: CASTRQAGELFF.

This chain joins TRBV19 and TRBJ2-3; 10 bases align to TRBD1. V trimming: 8 bases; J trimming: 9 bases; junction bases outside the gene matches: 11. CDR1 is LNHDA and CDR2 is SQIVND in the germline V gene (reference sequence). The CDR3 consists of 14 residues. The CDR3 sequence: CASSGTGARGTQYF. The DNA of the CDR3 is TGTGCCAGTTCCGGGACAGGGGCGCGAGGGACGCAGTATTTT.

The chain has TRBV19 and TRBJ2-2; D call uncertain. Germline V gene data show CDR1 as LNHDA and CDR2 as SQIVND (reference sequence). Trimming took 6 bases from V and 2 from J, leaving 1 base between them. The CDR3 runs 11 residues. The CDR3 DNA reads TGTGCCAGTAGCAACACCGGGGAGCTGTTTTTT. Translation: CASSNTGELFF. Complete variable domain (other parts from reference TRBV19 and TRBJ2-2): DGGITQSPKYLFRKEGQNVTLSCEQNLNHDAMYWYRQDPGQGLRLIYYSQIVNDFQKGDIAEGYSVSREKKESFPLTVTSAQKNPTAFYLCASSNTGELFFGEGSRLTVL.

This clone was counted a single time. This chain connects TRBV4-1 to TRBJ2-1; the match to TRBD2 covers 11 bases. V lost 0 bases, J lost 9 bases, and 10 bases stayed unmatched. Germline V gene sequence: CDR1 MGHRA, CDR2 YSYEKL. The CDR3 loop spans 17 amino acids. The CDR3 here is CASSQEGTSGAGGEQFF. The DNA for the CDR3 is TGCGCCAGCAGCCAAGAGGGGACTAGCGGAGCTGGGGGTGAGCAGTTCTTC.

The V call is TRBV18, the J call TRBJ1-5; D gene unclear. V dropped 0 bases and J dropped 0 bases, with 6 bases sitting between them. Germline assignment: CDR1 KGHSH and CDR2 LQKENI. There are 15 residues in the CDR3. Written as DNA, the CDR3 is TGTGCCAGCTCACCACCGGATTATAGCAATCAGCCCCAGCATTTT. It specifies CASSPPDYSNQPQHF.

The CDR3 loop reads CAILPGMNTEAFF. The CDR3 coding sequence is TGTGCCATCCTCCCAGGGATGAACACTGAAGCTTTCTTT. The chain joins TRBV28 to TRBJ1-1, with D possibly TRBD1 on 5 matching bases. Germline V gene sequence: CDR1 MDHEN, CDR2 SYDVKM. Between the trimmed V and J ends, which lost 10 bases and 0 bases, there was a span of 12 bases. The CDR3 covers 13 residues.